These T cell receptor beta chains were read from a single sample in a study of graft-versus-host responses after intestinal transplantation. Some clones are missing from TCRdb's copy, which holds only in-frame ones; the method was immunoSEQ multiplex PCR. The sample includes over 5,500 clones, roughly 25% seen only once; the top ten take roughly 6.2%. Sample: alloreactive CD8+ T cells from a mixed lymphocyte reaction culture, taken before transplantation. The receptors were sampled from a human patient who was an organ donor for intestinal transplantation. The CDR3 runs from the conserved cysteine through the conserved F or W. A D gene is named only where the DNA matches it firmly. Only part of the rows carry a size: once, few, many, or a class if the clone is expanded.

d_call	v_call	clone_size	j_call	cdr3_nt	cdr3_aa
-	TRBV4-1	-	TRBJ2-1	TGCGCCAGCAGCCCTTCTCAGGGCGGCAATGAGCAGTTCTTC	CASSPSQGGNEQFF
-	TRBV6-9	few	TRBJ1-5	TGTGCCAGCAGTTACTCGATAGAGGGTAGCAATCAGCCCCAGCATTTT	CASSYSIEGSNQPQHF
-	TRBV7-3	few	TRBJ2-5	TGTGCCAGCAGCTTAAGACAGCCTCAAGAGACCCAGTACTTC	CASSLRQPQETQYF
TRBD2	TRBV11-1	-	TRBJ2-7	TGTGCCAGCAGCTTACCCCTGCCGACTAGCGGGCCTACCTACGAGCAGTACTTC	CASSLPLPTSGPTYEQYF
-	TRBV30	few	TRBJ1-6	TGTGCCTGGAGTTTTCAACTTAATTCACCCCTCCACTTT	CAWSFQLNSPLHF
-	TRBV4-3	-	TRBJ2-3	TGCGCCAGCAGCCAAGATCGGGGGAGAAGGGGCACAGATACGCAGTATTTT	CASSQDRGRRGTDTQYF
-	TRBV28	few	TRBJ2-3	TGTGCCAGCAGTTTGGCGCGAGTAGCAGATACGCAGTATTTT	CASSLARVADTQYF
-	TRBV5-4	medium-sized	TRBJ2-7	TGTGCCAGCAGCTTTGGGGGGGCGCAAGAGCAGTACTTC	CASSFGGAQEQYF
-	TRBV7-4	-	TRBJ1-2	TGTGCCAGCAGCGTATCGGGTGCAGCTCGAAAGACCTATGGCTACACTTTC	CASSVSGAARKTYGYTF
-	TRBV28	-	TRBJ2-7	TGTGTCAGCAGTCTCCGAGGGTTCTCCTATGAGCAGTACTTC	CVSSLRGFSYEQYF
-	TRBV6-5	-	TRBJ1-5	TGTGCCAGCAGTGAACAGGGAGGGCAGCCCCAGCATTTT	CASSEQGGQPQHF
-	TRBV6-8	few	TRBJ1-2	TGTGCCAGCAGTTGGACAAACTATGGCTACACCTTC	CASSWTNYGYTF
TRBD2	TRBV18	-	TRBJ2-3	TGTGCCAGCTCACCAGTGGCGGGAGGGCCAGATACGCAGTATTTT	CASSPVAGGPDTQYF
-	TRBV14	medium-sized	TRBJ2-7	TGTGCCAGCAGCCAGAGTTACGAGCAGTACTTC	CASSQSYEQYF
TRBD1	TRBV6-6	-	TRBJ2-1	TGTGCCAGCAGTTACTCGAGGGGGCTGGACAATGAGCAGTTCTTC	CASSYSRGLDNEQFF
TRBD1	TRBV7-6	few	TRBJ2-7	TGTGCCAGCAGCGTGACAGGGGACTACGAGCAGTACTTC	CASSVTGDYEQYF
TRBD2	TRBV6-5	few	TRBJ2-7	TGTGCCGGGAGACTAGCGGGAGTTAGCCGATACGAGCAGTACTTC	CAGRLAGVSRYEQYF
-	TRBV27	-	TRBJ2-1	TGTGCCAGCAGTTTTCTAGTTGCTAATGAGCGGCTCTTC	CASSFLVANERLF
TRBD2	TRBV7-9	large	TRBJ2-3	TGTGCCAGCAGCTTAGGTGTGCGGGAGATGGGCACAGATACGCAGTATTTT	CASSLGVREMGTDTQYF
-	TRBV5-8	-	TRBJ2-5	TGTGCCAGCAGCTTGGGGGTCTGGGAGACCCAGTACTTC	CASSLGVWETQYF
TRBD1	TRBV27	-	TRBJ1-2	TGTGCCAGCAGTTTAAATGGACAGGGCCTCTATGGCTACACCTTC	CASSLNGQGLYGYTF
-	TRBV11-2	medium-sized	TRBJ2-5	TGTGCCAGCAGGCCCCTAGCGACGGAGACCCAGTACTTC	CASRPLATETQYF
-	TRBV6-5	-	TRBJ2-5	TGTGCCAGCAGTTACAGGGGGCAAGAGACCCAGTACTTC	CASSYRGQETQYF
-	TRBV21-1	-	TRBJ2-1	TGTGCCAGCAGTAGACTGTTAGCTACCCATTCCGACAATGAGCAGTTCTTC	CASSRLLATHSDNEQFF
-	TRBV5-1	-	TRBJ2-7	TGCGCCAGCAGCTTGTTTAAGGGGTGGTACGAGCAGTACTTC	CASSLFKGWYEQYF
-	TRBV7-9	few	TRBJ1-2	TGTGCCAGCAGCCTCGCCAGGAGGGGCTACACCTTC	CASSLARRGYTF
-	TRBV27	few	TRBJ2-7	TGTGCCAGCAGCGTAGACAGCTCCTACGAGCAGTACTTC	CASSVDSSYEQYF
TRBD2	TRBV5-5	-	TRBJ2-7	TGTGCCAGCAGCTCAATACTAGCGCGGGAGCAGTACTTC	CASSSILAREQYF